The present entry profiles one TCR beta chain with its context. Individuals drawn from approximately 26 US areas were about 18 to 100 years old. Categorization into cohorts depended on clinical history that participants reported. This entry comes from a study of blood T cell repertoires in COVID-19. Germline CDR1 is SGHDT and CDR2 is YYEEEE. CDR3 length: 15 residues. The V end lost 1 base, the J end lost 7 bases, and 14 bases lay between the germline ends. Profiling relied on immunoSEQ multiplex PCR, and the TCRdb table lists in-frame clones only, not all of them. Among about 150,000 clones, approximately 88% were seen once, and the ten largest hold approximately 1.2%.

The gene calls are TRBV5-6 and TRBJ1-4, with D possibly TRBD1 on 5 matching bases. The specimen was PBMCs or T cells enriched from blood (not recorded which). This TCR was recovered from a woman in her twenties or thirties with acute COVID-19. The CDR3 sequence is CASSLSQGSIEKLFF. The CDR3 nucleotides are TGTGCCAGCAGCTTGAGTCAGGGATCGATTGAAAAACTGTTTTTT.